The 27 T cell receptor beta chains given below trace back to one sample, sequenced in a study of T-cell reconstitution after alpha-beta-depleted transplantation in children. The TCRbeta library incorporated unique molecular identifiers. From the PCR reads, TCRdb called clonotypes with MiXCR, one entry per CDR3 protein. The sample lists hundreds of thousands of distinct CDR3 sequences, roughly 15% occurring once. The sequences come from PBMCs from the stem cell graft donor, collected from the stem cell graft. These receptors came from a human donor who donated a stem cell graft to a child with acute myeloid leukemia.

The V gene is TRBV25-1, the J gene TRBJ1-5; D remains unclear. CDR1 is MGHDK, CDR2 SYGVNS, per germline. The CDR3 runs to 14 residues. The germline V and J ends were trimmed by 3 bases and 3 bases, with 9 bases remaining between them. DNA of the CDR3: TGTGCCAGCAGTGATCCGGGGAACAATCAGCCCCAGCATTTT. Amino acids: CASSDPGNNQPQHF.

In this sample, this clonotype turned up many times. The chain employs TRBV12-3 or TRBV12-4 and TRBJ2-3; D ambiguous. Trimming removed 6 bases from V and 6 bases from J, with 16 bases in between. This CDR3 has 14 residues. The CDR3 region has the DNA TGTGCCAGCAGCCTTCTAGAGAGTAAGGATACGCAGTATTTT. Translation: CASSLLESKDTQYF.

This clonotype was counted a few times. The rearrangement joins TRBV7-9 to TRBJ1-2, with TRBD1 identical over 8 bases. CDR1 is SEHNR, CDR2 FQNEAQ, per germline (reference sequence). V gave up 0 bases and J gave up 8 bases; unmatched junction bases: 8. The CDR3 is 15 amino acids. Written as DNA, the CDR3 is TGTGCCAGCAGCTTAGCGCCTAGGACAGGGAGCGGCTACACCTTC. Translation: CASSLAPRTGSGYTF.

The chain employs TRBV20-1 and TRBJ2-2; tentatively, D is TRBD2 (7 bases). The CDR3 consists of 14 residues. CDR1 is DFQATT, CDR2 SNEGSKA, per germline (reference sequence). V was trimmed by 5 bases and J by 0 bases, leaving 10 bases between them. CDR3 nucleotides: TGCAGTGCTCCGGGGGGCGCGAACACCGGGGAGCTGTTTTTT. This encodes CSAPGGANTGELFF.

This clonotype was observed at least ten times. This chain uses TRBV7-9 with TRBJ1-3, with unresolved D. This CDR3 comprises 16 residues. V was cut by 2 bases and J by 0 bases, with 11 bases left in between. The germline CDR1 and CDR2 sequences are SEHNR and FQNEAQ (reference sequence). The CDR3 DNA is TGTGCCAGCAGCTTAATCGGCAGCCTCTCTGGAAACACCATATATTTT. It encodes CASSLIGSLSGNTIYF.

This clonotype was recorded at least ten times. This chain joins TRBV20-1 and TRBJ1-5, with D possibly TRBD1 on 6 matching bases. Per germline, CDR1 DFQATT and CDR2 SNEGSKA (reference sequence). V was pared by 1 base and J by 1 base, with 8 bases between. The CDR3 has 14 residues. The CDR3 nucleotides are TGCAGTGCTAGAGCGACAGGCAGCAATCAGCCCCAGCATTTT. This sequence encodes CSARATGSNQPQHF.

This clonotype appeared a single time. J is TRBJ2-1 and V is TRBV11-1, with 9 bases lining up with TRBD1. V was clipped by 5 bases and J by 4 bases; unmatched bases: 6. Germline CDR1 is SGHAT and CDR2 is FQDESV (reference sequence). The CDR3 consists of 15 residues. The CDR3 loop reads CASSAQGASYNEQFF. DNA for the CDR3: TGTGCCAGCAGCGCACAGGGGGCTTCATACAATGAGCAGTTCTTC.

This clonotype was recorded a few times. A much more abundant neighbour one base away suggests this may be a read error. The chain employs TRBV20-1 and TRBJ1-4; D unclear. V dropped 4 bases and J dropped 6 bases, with 18 bases sitting between them. The CDR3 sequence is 15 residues long. Germline V gene data show CDR1 as DFQATT and CDR2 as SNEGSKA (reference sequence). The CDR3, as DNA: TGCAGTGCTACAGGAGTTTCGCGGGCTGATGAAAAACTGTTTTTT. This gives the protein CSATGVSRADEKLFF.

Ten or more counts support this clonotype. The chain has TRBV20-1 and TRBJ2-1; D unresolved. The CDR3 spans 13 residues. The germline V and J ends were trimmed by 3 bases and 2 bases, with 8 bases remaining between them. In germline, CDR1 is DFQATT, CDR2 SNEGSKA (reference sequence). DNA for the CDR3: TGCAGTGCTAGTTTTAGCCCCTACAATGAGCAGTTCTTC. Encoded protein: CSASFSPYNEQFF.

This clonotype occurred a few times. The chain is built from TRBV7-9 and TRBJ2-1; 8 positions agree with TRBD1. Germline assignment: CDR1 SEHNR and CDR2 FQNEAQ (reference sequence). Losses at the gene ends were 5 bases for V and 4 bases for J; bases not matched to a gene: 10. The CDR3 loop spans 16 amino acids. The CDR3 DNA is TGTGCCAGCAGCGACGGGACAGGAATTGGGTACAATGAGCAGTTCTTC. Protein product: CASSDGTGIGYNEQFF.

The sample holds a few counts of this clonotype. The chain carries TRBV28 and TRBJ2-5, with D perhaps TRBD2 (5 bases). In germline, CDR1 is MDHEN, CDR2 SYDVKM. V was trimmed by 5 bases and J by 0 bases, leaving 13 bases between them. The CDR3 contains 15 residues. CDR3 sequence reads: CASSPRTGYQETQYF. The CDR3 DNA reads TGTGCCAGCAGTCCCCGGACTGGATACCAAGAGACCCAGTACTTC.

This clonotype was picked up a small number of times. CDR3 sequence reads: CASSPSGTGSTDTQYF. The DNA for the CDR3 is TGTGCCAGCTCACCATCCGGGACAGGGAGCACAGATACGCAGTATTTT. The chain links TRBV18 to TRBJ2-3; 9 bases align to TRBD1. The germline V gene has CDR1 KGHSH and CDR2 LQKENI. The CDR3 is made up of 16 amino acids. Losses at the gene ends were 2 bases for V and 0 bases for J; bases not matched to a gene: 3.

Concerning this clonotype itself: A read error may be the cause here, since a much bigger clone is one base away. The chain links TRBV20-1 to TRBJ2-3; D is unresolved. The CDR3 length is 12 residues. From germline, CDR1 is DFQATT and CDR2 SNEGSKA (reference sequence). The CDR3 is CSARDTTDTPYF. Written as DNA, the CDR3 is TGCAGTGCTAGGGATACAACAGATACGCCGTATTTT.

This clonotype was recorded many times. The chain employs TRBV20-1 and TRBJ2-2; 9 nucleotides align to TRBD2. Germline trimming cut 3 bases from V and 6 bases from J; bases unmatched to any gene: 8. Germline V gives CDR1 DFQATT, CDR2 SNEGSKA (reference sequence). The CDR3 is 15 amino acids. Written as DNA, the CDR3 is TGCAGTGCTAGGCCTAGCGGGGCCGGGGCCGGGGAGCTGTTTTTT. Translating gives CSARPSGAGAGELFF.

This clonotype was seen only a few times. The genes are TRBV4-2 and TRBJ1-6, with a weak D call TRBD1 (5 bases). CDR1 and CDR2 (germline): LGHNA, YNFKEQ. Trimming removed 0 bases from V and 10 bases from J, with 25 bases in between. This CDR3 has 19 residues. The CDR3 loop is CASSQDVRSQGGVGSPLHF. In nucleotides, the CDR3 is TGTGCCAGCAGCCAAGATGTGAGGTCGCAGGGTGGGGTAGGATCACCCCTCCACTTT.

This clonotype came up a few times. The chain couples TRBV7-2 to TRBJ1-5; D is perhaps TRBD1 (6 bases). Germline V CDR1 and CDR2: SGHTA, FQGNSA. The CDR3 spans 16 residues. The V and J ends lost 2 bases and 0 bases respectively, with 11 bases between them. The CDR3 loop is CASSLLYRDSNQPQHF. DNA for the CDR3: TGTGCCAGCAGCTTACTCTACAGGGATAGCAATCAGCCCCAGCATTTT.

This clonotype has only a few counts. The chain combines TRBV7-2 with TRBJ1-1; a possible D gene is TRBD1 (6 bases). Germline V CDR1 and CDR2: SGHTA, FQGNSA. The CDR3 is made up of 16 amino acids. Trimming pared 0 bases from V and 4 bases from J, leaving 15 bases between. CDR3 sequence: CASSLAVRGISTEAFF. CDR3 DNA: TGTGCCAGCAGCTTAGCGGTCAGGGGCATTTCCACTGAAGCTTTCTTT.

This clonotype showed up just a few times. The CDR3 reads CASSPPSTPASYGYTF. For the CDR3, the DNA is TGTGCCAGCAGCCCTCCCTCAACCCCGGCCAGCTATGGCTACACCTTC. This rearrangement joins TRBV7-2 to TRBJ1-2; D not certain. Trimming left V 5 bases short and J 4 bases short, with 20 bases between. Looked up from germline, CDR1 is SGHTA and CDR2 is FQGNSA. The CDR3 runs to 16 residues. Filled out from reference TRBV7-2 and TRBJ1-2, the complete variable domain reads GAGVSQSPSNKVTEKGKDVELRCDPISGHTALYWYRQSLGQGLEFLIYFQGNSAPDKSGLPSDRFSAERTGGSVSTLTIQRTQQEDSAVYLCASSPPSTPASYGYTFGSGTRLTVV.

About this clonotype itself: One end of the junction is discordant with germline, which a read error may explain. The V gene is TRBV20-1, the J gene TRBJ2-3, with 11 positions matching TRBD2. The CDR3 extends over 17 amino acids. Germline loops: CDR1 DFQATT, CDR2 SNEGSKA (reference sequence). CDR3 region: CCAVRASGGRGTDTQYF. The CDR3 nucleotides read TGCTGTGCTGTCCGGGCTAGCGGGGGGAGGGGCACAGATACGCAGTATTTT.

V is TRBV9 and J is TRBJ1-5; no definite D call. The CDR3 runs 17 residues. CDR1 is SGDLS and CDR2 is YYNGEE in the germline V gene. Trimming took off 0 bases at V and 0 bases at J, with 13 bases between the two ends. This CDR3 reads CASSVGAAGYSNQPQHF. The CDR3 region has the DNA TGTGCCAGCAGCGTAGGGGCGGCCGGGTATAGCAATCAGCCCCAGCATTTT.

This clonotype was seen ten or more times. The chain links TRBV5-5 to TRBJ2-7; D is perhaps TRBD2 (6 bases). The V end lost 4 bases, the J end lost 3 bases, and 14 bases lay between the germline ends. Germline assignment: CDR1 SGHKS and CDR2 YYEKEE (reference sequence). The CDR3 extends over 14 amino acids. The CDR3 reads CASSLPGLNYEQYF. The CDR3 DNA follows: TGTGCCAGCAGCCTGCCGGGACTCAACTACGAGCAGTACTTC.

This rearrangement joins TRBV12-3 or TRBV12-4 to TRBJ1-2; the D gene is possibly TRBD1 (5 bases). This CDR3 spans 15 amino acids. The V end was cut by 2 bases, the J end by 8 bases, with 18 bases between. CDR3 bases: TGTGCCAGCAGTTTAACGGGACGTAGAGGGGACGGCTACACCTTC. It encodes CASSLTGRRGDGYTF.

The chain carries TRBV5-1 and TRBJ1-3; D is ambiguous. The CDR3 contains 15 residues. V lost 0 bases, J lost 0 bases, and 7 bases lay in between. Germline V lookup: CDR1 SGHRS, CDR2 YFSETQ. CDR3 sequence: CASSLALSSGNTIYF. DNA for the CDR3: TGCGCCAGCAGCTTGGCCCTGTCCTCTGGAAACACCATATATTTT.

The J gene is TRBJ2-3, the V gene TRBV12-3 or TRBV12-4, with 12 bases lining up with TRBD2. The CDR3 sequence is 17 residues long. V shed 0 bases and J 5 bases; nucleotides not matched to a gene: 6. The DNA for the CDR3 is TGTGCCAGCAGTTTAGCGGGGGGACTAGCGGGCAAAGATACGCAGTATTTT. This encodes CASSLAGGLAGKDTQYF.

This clonotype was found many times. This chain uses TRBV29-1 with TRBJ1-2, with D perhaps matching TRBD1 (6 bases). Trimming took 7 bases from V and 6 from J, leaving 12 bases between them. CDR3 length: 11 amino acids. Germline V gene lookup returns CDR1 SQVTM and CDR2 ANQGSEA. The CDR3 spells CSGAGQNGYTF. The CDR3 DNA reads as TGCAGCGGCGCCGGACAGAATGGCTACACCTTC.

This clonotype came up a few times. The rearrangement links TRBV29-1 to TRBJ1-1; a weak D match, TRBD1 (6 bases). Trimming took 6 bases from V and 0 from J, leaving 14 bases between them. CDR1 and CDR2 from the germline V gene are SQVTM and ANQGSEA. The CDR3 loop spans 14 amino acids. The CDR3 here is CSVVPTGMNTEAFF. DNA for the CDR3: TGCAGCGTCGTACCGACAGGCATGAACACTGAAGCTTTCTTT.

This clonotype was observed a handful of times. The V call is TRBV20-1, the J call TRBJ2-6; D possibly corresponds to TRBD2 (5 bases). Trimming pared 3 bases from V and 16 bases from J, leaving 13 bases between. The germline V gene encodes CDR1 DFQATT and CDR2 SNEGSKA (reference sequence). The CDR3 runs to 11 residues. CDR3 sequence: CSARAGRELTF. The CDR3 region has the DNA TGCAGTGCTAGGGCGGGTCGGGAACTGACTTTC.